What follows is one T cell receptor beta chain and its context. Antigen unknown. This entry comes from a study of identical twins. Findings and caveats of the study: Partial confounding of zero-insertion analyses by invariant MAIT and iNKT cells was possible.

Germline assignment: CDR1 SQVTM and CDR2 ANQGSEA. The V end lost 7 bases, the J end lost 10 bases, and 14 bases lay between the germline ends. This CDR3 is built from 11 residues. TCRdb re-derived calls from the 5' RACE reads in MiXCR, one entry per CDR3 protein. Here the sample spans roughly 260,000 distinct CDR3 sequences, over 12% being singletons. This clonotype originated in a woman aged 18-30 years in good health. Sequencing input: memory (CD45RO+) T cells sorted from blood. V gene TRBV29-1 combines with J gene TRBJ2-1, with D perhaps matching TRBD2 (6 bases). CDR3 nucleotide sequence: TGCAGCGGTGGGACGGGGGAAGAGCAGTTCTTC. Translated: CSGGTGEEQFF.